The rows below give T cell receptor beta chains drawn from one sample of a study of blood T cell repertoires in COVID-19. Sequencing used immunoSEQ multiplex PCR; TCRdb keeps in-frame clones, though not all of them. The top ten clones hold around 4% of a sample with approximately 120,000 clones, more than 80% of them seen once. Sequenced sample: peripheral blood. These receptors came from a human donor in a cohort sampled during active COVID-19. The CDR3 runs from the conserved cysteine through the conserved F or W. The order of the fields is CDR3 DNA, CDR3 protein, clone size, V gene, D gene, J gene. The D gene is left open where the match is weak. Expanded clones get a size class; other rows say once, few or many, or leave the size out.

CDR3 DNA: TGTGCCAGCAGCTTAGGGCCATGGGAGGGGTCTGGCTACACCTTC
CDR3 protein: CASSLGPWEGSGYTF
clone size: once
V gene: TRBV11-2
D gene: .
J gene: TRBJ1-2

CDR3 DNA: TGTGCCAGCAGCCGAGGACTAGCGGTGTACAATGAGCAGTTCTTC
CDR3 protein: CASSRGLAVYNEQFF
clone size: .
V gene: TRBV14
D gene: TRBD2
J gene: TRBJ2-1

CDR3 DNA: TGTGCCAGCAGTTATGGTAGGAAGGGGGCTAAAGACACTGAAGCTTTCTTT
CDR3 protein: CASSYGRKGAKDTEAFF
clone size: .
V gene: TRBV6-2/TRBV6-3
D gene: TRBD1
J gene: TRBJ1-1

CDR3 DNA: TGCAGCGTCAGCCGACAGGGGGTGACCGGGGAGCTGTTTTTT
CDR3 protein: CSVSRQGVTGELFF
clone size: .
V gene: TRBV29-1
D gene: TRBD1
J gene: TRBJ2-2

CDR3 DNA: TGCGCCAGCAGCCAAGAATTCGGCCCGGGGGATGAAAAACTGTTTTTT
CDR3 protein: CASSQEFGPGDEKLFF
clone size: .
V gene: TRBV4-3
D gene: .
J gene: TRBJ1-4

CDR3 DNA: TGCGCCAGCAGCCAAGATGATAGGGGCACCGGGGAGCTGTTTTTT
CDR3 protein: CASSQDDRGTGELFF
clone size: .
V gene: TRBV4-3
D gene: .
J gene: TRBJ2-2

CDR3 DNA: TGTGCCAGCAGCTCTAGCGGGGGTAACGAGCAGTACTTC
CDR3 protein: CASSSSGGNEQYF
clone size: once
V gene: TRBV7-2
D gene: TRBD2
J gene: TRBJ2-7

CDR3 DNA: TGTGCCAGCAGCTTGGGTAGGGAGCGGGGGTACAATGAGCAGTTCTTC
CDR3 protein: CASSLGRERGYNEQFF
clone size: .
V gene: TRBV11-2
D gene: TRBD2
J gene: TRBJ2-1

CDR3 DNA: TGTGCCAGCAGCGTAGAAGGAGATCCTCAAGAGACCCAGTACTTC
CDR3 protein: CASSVEGDPQETQYF
clone size: .
V gene: TRBV9
D gene: .
J gene: TRBJ2-5

CDR3 DNA: TGTGCCAGCAGCTTAACAGGGACGGGCGGCTACACCTTC
CDR3 protein: CASSLTGTGGYTF
clone size: .
V gene: TRBV7-2
D gene: .
J gene: TRBJ1-2

CDR3 DNA: TGTGCCAGCAGCAGGGGCCAGCGGGAGGTTCTCACCGGGGAGCTGTTTTTT
CDR3 protein: CASSRGQREVLTGELFF
clone size: .
V gene: TRBV5-6
D gene: TRBD2
J gene: TRBJ2-2

CDR3 DNA: TGCGCCAGCAGATTAGCGGGGGCCTACGAGCAGTACTTC
CDR3 protein: CASRLAGAYEQYF
clone size: .
V gene: TRBV5-1
D gene: TRBD2
J gene: TRBJ2-7

CDR3 DNA: TGTGCCAGTAGTATAGTTTCTGGGGGGAATCAGCCCCAGCATTTT
CDR3 protein: CASSIVSGGNQPQHF
clone size: .
V gene: TRBV19
D gene: .
J gene: TRBJ1-5

CDR3 DNA: TGTGCCAGCAGGCTAACGGGGAAGGGCTACACCTTC
CDR3 protein: CASRLTGKGYTF
clone size: .
V gene: TRBV3-1/TRBV3-2
D gene: .
J gene: TRBJ1-2

CDR3 DNA: TGTGCCAGCAGTGAATCGTTAGGGACTCTGGGAAACACCATATATTTT
CDR3 protein: CASSESLGTLGNTIYF
clone size: .
V gene: TRBV6-1
D gene: .
J gene: TRBJ1-3

CDR3 DNA: TGTGCCAGCAGCCTCACCCAACCGGGGGGCCTCATGAACACTGAAGCTTTCTTT
CDR3 protein: CASSLTQPGGLMNTEAFF
clone size: .
V gene: TRBV7-2
D gene: .
J gene: TRBJ1-1

CDR3 DNA: TGTGCCAGCAGCCCCGACAGGCCGATCACTGAAGCTTTCTTT
CDR3 protein: CASSPDRPITEAFF
clone size: .
V gene: TRBV7-2
D gene: .
J gene: TRBJ1-1

CDR3 DNA: TGTGCCAGCAGTTCTAGCTCCTATAATTCACCCCTCCACTTT
CDR3 protein: CASSSSSYNSPLHF
clone size: .
V gene: TRBV25-1
D gene: .
J gene: TRBJ1-6

CDR3 DNA: TGCAGTGCTTTTGGGACAGTTGAAGCTTTCTTT
CDR3 protein: CSAFGTVEAFF
clone size: .
V gene: TRBV20-1
D gene: TRBD1
J gene: TRBJ1-1

CDR3 DNA: TGTGCCAGCAGCTTGAGGGACTCGTACTACGAGCAGTACTTC
CDR3 protein: CASSLRDSYYEQYF
clone size: .
V gene: TRBV7-6
D gene: .
J gene: TRBJ2-7

CDR3 DNA: TGTGCCTGGAGTGAAGGGACATATCAGCCCCAGCATTTT
CDR3 protein: CAWSEGTYQPQHF
clone size: .
V gene: TRBV30
D gene: .
J gene: TRBJ1-5